This paragraph covers one T cell receptor (beta chain) sequence. Its antigen is unidentified. The data stem from a study of shared clonotypes between healthy human individuals. An even split of each subset's genomic DNA across several immunoSEQ plates was performed. Method: immunoSEQ multiplex PCR; TCRdb's copy keeps in-frame clones and lacks some. The repertoire includes around 350,000 clones, less than 75% of them detected once, and around 9.3% sits in the top ten. Study outcomes and limitations: Clonotypes shared by all four sorted-subset donors had higher generation probabilities than non-shared clonotypes.

Trimming cost V 4 bases and J 4 bases; bases outside gene matches: 11. CDR1 is SGHKS and CDR2 is YYEKEE in the germline V gene (reference sequence). The CDR3 runs to 16 residues. Source material: memory CD4+ T cells sorted from blood. Documented subset: CD45RA-negative fraction. The clonotype comes from a man aged 30 to 39 in good health. The gene calls are TRBV5-5 and TRBJ1-3, with 7 bases aligning to TRBD1. CDR3 protein: CASSRTRPQGGNTIYF. The CDR3, as DNA: TGTGCCAGCAGCAGAACAAGGCCACAGGGGGGAAACACCATATATTTT.